This T cell receptor (beta chain) was captured in a study of cytomegalovirus exposure and HLA in healthy donors. Study background: When 350 to 500 donors were genotyped, approximately 80% of them were found to fall in the Caucasian-associated ancestry cluster. Overall study findings and caveats: It was likely that a cluster of highly shared sequence variants was a sequencing artifact. The only immune exposure information that was available was CMV serostatus.

Germline CDR1 and CDR2: SGHRS and YFSETQ. The CDR3 is made up of 12 amino acids. Trimming left V 1 base short and J 6 bases short, with 8 bases between. Researchers ran the PCR with 60 Vbeta and 13 Jbeta primers. The protocol was immunoSEQ multiplex PCR, while the TCRdb copy is restricted to in-frame clones and leaves out a portion. The sample has tens of thousands of clones. Donors consisted of healthy bone marrow donors. About this clone itself: The antigen remains unidentified.

The chain has TRBV5-1 and TRBJ2-7; maybe TRBD1 (5 bases). The sequenced material came from PBMCs. This sequence was found in a female donor in good health and CMV-seronegative. The chain's CDR3 is CASSLQGSEQYF. The CDR3 coding sequence is TGCGCCAGCAGCTTGCAGGGTTCCGAGCAGTACTTC.